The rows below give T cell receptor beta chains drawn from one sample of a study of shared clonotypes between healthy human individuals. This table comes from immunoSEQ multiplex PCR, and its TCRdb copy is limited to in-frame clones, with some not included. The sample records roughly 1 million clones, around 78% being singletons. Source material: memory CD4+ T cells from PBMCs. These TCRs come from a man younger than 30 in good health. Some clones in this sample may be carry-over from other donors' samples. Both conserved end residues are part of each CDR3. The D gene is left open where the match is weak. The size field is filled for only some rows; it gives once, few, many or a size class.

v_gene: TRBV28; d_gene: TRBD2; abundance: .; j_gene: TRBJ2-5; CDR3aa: CASRMALAGGQETQYF; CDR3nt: TGTGCCAGCAGGATGGCACTAGCGGGAGGACAAGAGACCCAGTACTTC
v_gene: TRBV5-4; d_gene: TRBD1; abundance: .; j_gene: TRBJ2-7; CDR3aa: CASSSLGQGVKSYEQYF; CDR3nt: TGTGCCAGCAGCTCCCTGGGACAGGGGGTTAAATCCTACGAGCAGTACTTC
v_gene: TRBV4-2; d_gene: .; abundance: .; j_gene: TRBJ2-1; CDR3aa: CASSQESSVYNEQFF; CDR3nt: TGTGCCAGCAGCCAAGAGTCTAGCGTCTACAATGAGCAGTTCTTC
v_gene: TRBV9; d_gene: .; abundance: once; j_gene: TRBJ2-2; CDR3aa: CASSVRGAPLRGELFF; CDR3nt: TGTGCCAGCAGCGTTAGGGGGGCTCCTCTCCGAGGGGAGCTGTTTTTT
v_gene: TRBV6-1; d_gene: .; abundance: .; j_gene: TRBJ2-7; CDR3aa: CASSGTWGSGVEQYF; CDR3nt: TGTGCCAGCAGTGGTACATGGGGGTCCGGGGTCGAGCAGTACTTC
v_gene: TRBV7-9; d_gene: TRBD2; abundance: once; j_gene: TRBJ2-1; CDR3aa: CAQAPGLAGEPYNEQFF; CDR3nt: TGTGCCCAAGCCCCGGGACTAGCGGGAGAACCCTACAATGAGCAGTTCTTC
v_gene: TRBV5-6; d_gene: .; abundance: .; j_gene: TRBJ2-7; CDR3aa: CASSVQRMGEQYF; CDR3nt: TGTGCCAGCAGCGTTCAGCGGATGGGCGAGCAGTACTTC
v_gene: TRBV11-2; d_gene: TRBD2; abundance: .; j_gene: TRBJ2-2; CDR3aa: CASSLDPGLAGGITGELFF; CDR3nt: TGTGCCAGCAGCTTAGATCCGGGACTAGCGGGAGGCATCACCGGGGAGCTGTTTTTT
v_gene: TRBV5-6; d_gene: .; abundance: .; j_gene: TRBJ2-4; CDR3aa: CASSFRPRQSPKNIQYF; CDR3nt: TGTGCCAGCAGCTTCCGACCCAGACAGTCCCCCAAAAACATTCAGTACTTC
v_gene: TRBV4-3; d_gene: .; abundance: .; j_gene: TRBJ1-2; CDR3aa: CASSRQVRPGPGDYGYTF; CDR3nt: TGCGCCAGCAGCCGCCAAGTTCGCCCGGGGCCAGGGGACTATGGCTACACCTTC
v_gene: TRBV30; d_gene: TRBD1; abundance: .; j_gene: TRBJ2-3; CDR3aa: CAWSVRPGTGWYF; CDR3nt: TGTGCCTGGAGTGTACGGCCCGGGACAGGGTGGTATTTT
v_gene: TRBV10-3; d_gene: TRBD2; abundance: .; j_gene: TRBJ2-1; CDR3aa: CAIRRTSDSYNEQFF; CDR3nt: TGTGCCATCAGAAGGACTAGCGACTCCTACAATGAGCAGTTCTTC
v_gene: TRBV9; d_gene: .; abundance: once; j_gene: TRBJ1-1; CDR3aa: CASSVVARAEAFF; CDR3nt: TGTGCCAGCAGCGTGGTTGCTCGGGCTGAAGCTTTCTTT
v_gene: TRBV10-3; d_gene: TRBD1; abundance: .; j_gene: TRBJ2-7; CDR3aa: CAISDGTGGDEQYF; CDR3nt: TGTGCCATCAGTGACGGGACAGGGGGAGACGAGCAGTACTTC
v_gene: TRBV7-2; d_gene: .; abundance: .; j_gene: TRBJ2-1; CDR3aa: CASSSHPWSEQFF; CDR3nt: TGTGCCAGCAGCTCCCATCCCTGGAGTGAGCAGTTCTTC
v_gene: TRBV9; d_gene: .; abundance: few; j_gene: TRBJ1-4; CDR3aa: CASSADGRNEKLFF; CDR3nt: TGTGCCAGCAGCGCGGACGGAAGGAATGAAAAACTGTTTTTT
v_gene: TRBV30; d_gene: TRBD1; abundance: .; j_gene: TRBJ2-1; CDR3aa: CAWSVGQVFYNEQFF; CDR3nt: TGTGCCTGGAGTGTAGGACAGGTTTTCTACAATGAGCAGTTCTTC
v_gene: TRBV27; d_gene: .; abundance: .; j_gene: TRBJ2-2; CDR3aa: CASSFSGTGELFF; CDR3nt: TGTGCCAGCAGTTTTTCGGGCACCGGGGAGCTGTTTTTT
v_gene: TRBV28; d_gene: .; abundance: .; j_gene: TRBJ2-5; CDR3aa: CASTDQETQYF; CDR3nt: TGTGCCAGCACCGATCAAGAGACCCAGTACTTC
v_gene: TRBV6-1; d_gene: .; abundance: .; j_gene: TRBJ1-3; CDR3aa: CASKDFSGNTIYF; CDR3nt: TGTGCCAGCAAAGACTTCTCTGGAAACACCATATATTTT
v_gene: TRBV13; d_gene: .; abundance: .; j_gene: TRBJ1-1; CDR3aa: CASSLDSPGDEAFF; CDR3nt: TGTGCCAGCAGCTTAGATTCACCGGGGGATGAAGCTTTCTTT
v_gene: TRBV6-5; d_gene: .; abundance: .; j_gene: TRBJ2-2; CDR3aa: CASSFNGGRTGELFF; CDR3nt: TGTGCCAGCAGTTTTAACGGGGGACGGACCGGGGAGCTGTTTTTT
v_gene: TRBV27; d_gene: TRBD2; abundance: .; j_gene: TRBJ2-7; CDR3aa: CASSLLAGGYEQYF; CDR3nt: TGTGCCAGCAGTTTACTAGCGGGAGGCTACGAGCAGTACTTC
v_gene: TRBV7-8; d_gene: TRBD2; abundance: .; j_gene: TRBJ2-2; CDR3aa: CASIPRGGEGGELFF; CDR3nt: TGTGCCAGCATCCCCCGGGGAGGGGAGGGCGGGGAGCTGTTTTTT
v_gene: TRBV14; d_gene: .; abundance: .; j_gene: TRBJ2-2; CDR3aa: CASSRSQTGELFF; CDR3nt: TGTGCCAGCAGCCGATCACAGACCGGGGAGCTGTTTTTT
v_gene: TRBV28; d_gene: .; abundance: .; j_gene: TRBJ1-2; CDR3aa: CASQHPTGYTF; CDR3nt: TGTGCCAGCCAACATCCAACTGGCTACACCTTC
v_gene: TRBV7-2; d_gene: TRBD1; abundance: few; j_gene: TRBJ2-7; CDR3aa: CASSQGEIYEQYF; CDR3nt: TGTGCCAGCAGCCAGGGGGAGATCTACGAGCAGTACTTC
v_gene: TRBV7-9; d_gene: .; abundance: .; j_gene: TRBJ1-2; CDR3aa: CASSSEVGANYGYTF; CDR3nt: TGTGCCAGCAGCTCGGAGGTCGGAGCTAACTATGGCTACACCTTC
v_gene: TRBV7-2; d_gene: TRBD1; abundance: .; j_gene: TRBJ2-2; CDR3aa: CASSLEGRGPRDTGELFF; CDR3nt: TGTGCCAGCAGCTTAGAGGGCAGGGGGCCAAGGGACACCGGGGAGCTGTTTTTT
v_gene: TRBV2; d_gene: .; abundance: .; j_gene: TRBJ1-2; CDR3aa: CAITENRAGYGYTF; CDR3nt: TGTGCCATTACTGAAAACAGGGCCGGCTATGGCTACACCTTC